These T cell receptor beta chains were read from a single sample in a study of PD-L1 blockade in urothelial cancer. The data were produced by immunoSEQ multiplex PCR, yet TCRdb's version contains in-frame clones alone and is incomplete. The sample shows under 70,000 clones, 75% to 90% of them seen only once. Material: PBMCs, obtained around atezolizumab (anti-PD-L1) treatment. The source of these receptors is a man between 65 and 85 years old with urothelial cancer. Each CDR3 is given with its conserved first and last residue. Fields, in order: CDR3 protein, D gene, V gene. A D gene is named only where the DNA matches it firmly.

CDR3 protein: CASSDRGSEAFF; D gene: TRBD1; V gene: TRBV10-1
CDR3 protein: CASIYGTGVPTNEKLFF; D gene: TRBD1; V gene: TRBV7-3
CDR3 protein: CASSPTGDEENEQFF; D gene: TRBD1; V gene: TRBV14
CDR3 protein: CASSYSIGTVGEKLFF; D gene: TRBD1; V gene: TRBV6-6
CDR3 protein: CASSLGDTGELFF; D gene: -; V gene: TRBV7-3
CDR3 protein: CASQFGGWRYF; D gene: -; V gene: TRBV25-1
CDR3 protein: CASSQAGTGRTDTQYF; D gene: TRBD1; V gene: TRBV14
CDR3 protein: CASTTRQGGNGELFF; D gene: TRBD1; V gene: TRBV5-4
CDR3 protein: CATSRDKAGVTGTEAFF; D gene: -; V gene: TRBV15
CDR3 protein: CASSRTSGRADTQYF; D gene: TRBD2; V gene: TRBV5-1
CDR3 protein: CASSQGRADQGTQYF; D gene: -; V gene: TRBV4-2
CDR3 protein: CASSSRGSGTASYEQYF; D gene: -; V gene: TRBV7-2
CDR3 protein: CASSPFPTEGSGNTIYF; D gene: -; V gene: TRBV18
CDR3 protein: CASHRAFNEKLFF; D gene: -; V gene: TRBV6-1
CDR3 protein: CASSQDISGRLREQYF; D gene: TRBD2; V gene: TRBV4-3
CDR3 protein: CASSAGQTLAKNIQYF; D gene: -; V gene: TRBV18
CDR3 protein: CASSSASGGLNEQFF; D gene: TRBD2; V gene: TRBV5-5
CDR3 protein: CASSLPQGTDNEQFF; D gene: -; V gene: TRBV7-9
CDR3 protein: CAWSPTSPGADTQYF; D gene: -; V gene: TRBV30
CDR3 protein: CASSPPVGRLNEKLFF; D gene: -; V gene: TRBV18
CDR3 protein: CAWSVLAGEAHSYEQYF; D gene: TRBD2; V gene: TRBV30
CDR3 protein: CASSIVRGEDTQYF; D gene: -; V gene: TRBV19
CDR3 protein: CASSLGPAYEQYF; D gene: -; V gene: TRBV27
CDR3 protein: CASSPQVWDRGSYEQYF; D gene: TRBD1; V gene: TRBV11-3
CDR3 protein: CASSLGGRGYEQYF; D gene: -; V gene: TRBV7-9
CDR3 protein: CASSLGNTGMNSPLHF; D gene: -; V gene: TRBV7-9
CDR3 protein: CASTLPGSSYEQYF; D gene: -; V gene: TRBV7-9
CDR3 protein: CASSSLGGEQFF; D gene: -; V gene: TRBV7-3
CDR3 protein: CASTSTWGEGNYNEQFF; D gene: TRBD2; V gene: TRBV7-9
CDR3 protein: CATSSPGPTGTQYF; D gene: -; V gene: TRBV15
CDR3 protein: CASSSGQGGQPQHF; D gene: TRBD1; V gene: TRBV28
CDR3 protein: CASSPQVGQEGLSTEAFF; D gene: TRBD1; V gene: TRBV4-1
CDR3 protein: CASSLEGGGITDTQYF; D gene: -; V gene: TRBV7-8
CDR3 protein: CASSLGTSGRAPDTQYF; D gene: TRBD2; V gene: TRBV5-5
CDR3 protein: CASTSKGENTEAFF; D gene: -; V gene: TRBV7-9
CDR3 protein: CASSEVGQGAIGELFF; D gene: TRBD1; V gene: TRBV2
CDR3 protein: CASSYPQGAYTEAFF; D gene: TRBD1; V gene: TRBV6-5
CDR3 protein: CSVDASGITYNEQFF; D gene: -; V gene: TRBV29-1
CDR3 protein: CASSMGGLNTEAFF; D gene: -; V gene: TRBV19
CDR3 protein: CASTGTGLNYGYTF; D gene: TRBD1; V gene: TRBV5-1
CDR3 protein: CASYPDRAMTRGYTF; D gene: TRBD1; V gene: TRBV19
CDR3 protein: CASSQQGFGEQFF; D gene: TRBD1; V gene: TRBV6-5
CDR3 protein: CASSSGAGGLETQYF; D gene: TRBD2; V gene: TRBV5-1
CDR3 protein: CASSQVYSGFYNEQFF; D gene: -; V gene: TRBV4-1
CDR3 protein: CASSLGQGRTEAFF; D gene: TRBD1; V gene: TRBV6-5
CDR3 protein: CASSQGEEGSGNTIYF; D gene: -; V gene: TRBV4-1
CDR3 protein: CAISESNQGRDNEQFF; D gene: -; V gene: TRBV10-3
CDR3 protein: CAISTPDRGRNEQYF; D gene: TRBD1; V gene: TRBV10-3
CDR3 protein: CSVELQNPNEQFF; D gene: -; V gene: TRBV29-1
CDR3 protein: CASSQEATPRQPQHF; D gene: -; V gene: TRBV4-1